This T cell receptor (beta chain) was sequenced during a study of blood T cell repertoires in COVID-19. Study-level information: Material from acute and convalescent COVID-19 was sourced from the United States, Italy and Spain.

Original data processing: Cell counts per sample came from amplifying reference gene primers. Using immunoSEQ multiplex PCR, the repertoire was profiled, and TCRdb retains in-frame clones only, with some absent. V, J and clone size were drawn from that table, and D and trimming were deduced from the DNA. The sample records roughly 35,000 clones, approximately 78% being singletons. This CDR3 is 15 amino acids long. V was trimmed by 3 bases and J by 5 bases, leaving 13 bases between them. CDR1 and CDR2 from the germline V gene are KGHSH and LQKENI. The receptor was isolated from a man in his 70s with acute or convalescent COVID-19. Specimen: peripheral blood. The chain combines TRBV18 with TRBJ2-2; maybe TRBD1 (5 bases). The CDR3 here is CASSPGAGSTGELFF. In nucleotides, the CDR3 is TGTGCCAGCTCACCTGGGGCAGGGTCGACCGGGGAGCTGTTTTTT.